Listed here is a single T cell receptor (beta chain). Original handling: Amplification of reference gene primers provided the estimated nucleated cell counts. Data came from immunoSEQ multiplex PCR; TCRdb stores just in-frame clones and leaves some out. The DNA gave D and trimming, while V, J and clone size come from that table. Counted here are 45,000 to 55,000 clones, about nine tenths occurring once; the ten biggest clones make up 28%. This record belongs to a study of blood T cell repertoires in COVID-19. Turning to the study itself: The United States, Italy and Spain were the sources of the acute and convalescent COVID-19 samples. Nucleic acid was either cDNA or gDNA, and it came from T cells, B-cell-depleted T cells, or PBMCs.

The sequenced sample consisted of peripheral blood. The TCR was taken from a human donor in a cohort sampled during active COVID-19.

CDR3 DNA: TGTGCCAGCAGCTTTCAGGGAAACTATGGCTACACCTTC. Translated, it gives CASSFQGNYGYTF. The rearrangement joins TRBV11-2 to TRBJ1-2; D may be TRBD1 (5 bases). The germline CDR1 and CDR2 sequences are SGHAT and FQNNGV. CDR3 length equals 13 residues. V was trimmed by 3 bases and J by 2 bases, leaving 7 bases between them.